This T cell receptor (beta chain) originates from a study of CD8+ T cells in alopecia areata. Across the whole study: Among treated patients, severity was scored by affected scalp area percentage.

V was trimmed by 5 bases and J by 8 bases, leaving 10 bases between them. Germline V gene sequence: CDR1 LNHNV, CDR2 YYDKDF (reference sequence). The CDR3 is made up of 13 amino acids. Treatment denoted: oral pan-JAK inhibitor, 5-10 mg twice daily. It was from alopecia areata patients that lesional scalp punch biopsies and peripheral blood were collected. CD4+ and CD8+ T cells were sorted from PBMCs. Once RNA had been extracted, it was reverse transcribed into cDNA to act as the sequencing template. The assay was immunoSEQ multiplex PCR, and TCRdb's table has in-frame clones only and misses some. The sample has approximately 280,000 clones, 55% to 75% seen once.

The V gene is TRBV15, the J gene TRBJ1-6; possible D gene TRBD1, 6 bases. The source is a human donor with alopecia areata. This specimen was CD4+ T cells sorted from blood, taken at week 24, from a patient treated with tofacitinib. CDR3 DNA sequence: TGTGCCACCAGCCACAAGGGGGATTCACCCCTCCACTTT. This encodes CATSHKGDSPLHF. Supplemented by reference TRBV15 and TRBJ1-6, the full variable domain reads DAMVIQNPRYQVTQFGKPVTLSCSQTLNHNVMYWYQQKSSQAPKLLFHYYDKDFNNEADTPDNFQSRRPNTSFCFLDIRSPGLGDTAMYLCATSHKGDSPLHFGNGTRLTVT.